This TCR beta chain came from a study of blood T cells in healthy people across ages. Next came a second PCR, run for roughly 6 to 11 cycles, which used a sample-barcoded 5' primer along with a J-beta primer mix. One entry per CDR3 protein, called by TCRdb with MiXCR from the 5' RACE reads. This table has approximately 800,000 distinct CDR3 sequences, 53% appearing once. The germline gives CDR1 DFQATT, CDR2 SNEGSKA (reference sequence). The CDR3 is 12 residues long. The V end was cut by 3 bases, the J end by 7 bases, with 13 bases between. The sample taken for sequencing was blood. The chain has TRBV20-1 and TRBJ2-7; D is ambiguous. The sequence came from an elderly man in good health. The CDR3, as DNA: TGCAGTGCTAGCCGGAGCCCACGAGAGCAGTACTTC. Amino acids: CSASRSPREQYF.